A single sample gave rise to the 3 T cell receptor beta chains below, sequenced in a study of CD8+ T cells in alopecia areata. The authors extracted RNA and reverse transcribed it into cDNA as the sequencing template. Measured with immunoSEQ multiplex PCR; TCRdb has only the in-frame clones, and not every one. The sample holds 170,000 or so clones, about 71% seen once. Treatment here: oral pan-JAK inhibitor, 5-10 mg twice daily. This sample comprised CD4+ T cells sorted from blood, obtained at week 4, from a patient treated with tofacitinib. The receptors come from a human donor with alopecia areata.

The gene calls are TRBV18 and TRBJ1-2, with D hard to call. Germline V gene data show CDR1 as KGHSH and CDR2 as LQKENI. The germline V and J ends were trimmed by 2 bases and 6 bases, with 10 bases remaining between them. The CDR3 loop spans 13 amino acids. The CDR3 here is CASSPVAWDGYTF. The CDR3 nucleotides read TGTGCCAGCTCACCAGTGGCTTGGGATGGCTACACCTTC. Filled out from reference TRBV18 and TRBJ1-2, the complete variable domain reads NAGVMQNPRHLVRRRGQEARLRCSPMKGHSHVYWYRQLPEEGLKFMVYLQKENIIDESGMPKERFSAEFPKEGPSILRIQQVVRGDSAAYFCASSPVAWDGYTFGSGTRLTVV.

This chain links TRBV29-1 with TRBJ1-2; TRBD1 agrees at 7 bases. The CDR3 is 13 residues long. The V and J ends lost 7 bases and 4 bases, in that order; junction bases with no gene match: 9. CDR1 is SQVTM and CDR2 is ANQGSEA in the germline V gene. CDR3 nucleotide sequence: TGCAGCGCACCTCTGACAGGGATCTATGGCTACACCTTC. Protein: CSAPLTGIYGYTF.

The V call is TRBV29-1, the J call TRBJ2-1; the D gene is possibly TRBD2 (5 bases). V was clipped by 5 bases and J by 10 bases, with 18 bases between them. The CDR3 sequence is 13 residues long. CDR1 and CDR2 from the germline V gene are SQVTM and ANQGSEA. CDR3 bases: TGCAGCGTTCACGGGGTGGGATTTAACGAGCAGTTCTTC. It is translated as CSVHGVGFNEQFF.